This TCR beta chain was sequenced for a study of shared clonotypes between healthy human individuals. In the CD4+ fraction, cells were divided into CD45RA+ naive and CD45RA-negative memory subsets. The CDR3 is 17 amino acids. Germline V gene sequence: CDR1 SGHVS, CDR2 FNYEAQ. V was cut by 5 bases and J by 3 bases, with 23 bases left in between. Regarding the study as a whole: Between four donors, naive CD4 clonotypes were shared at a level of about 5%.

Assay used: immunoSEQ multiplex PCR; TCRdb lists only in-frame clones, some missing. This sample yields about 1.1 million clones, of which about 80% are seen a single time; more than 0.85% belongs to the top ten. A remark on this clone: Its matching antigen is unknown.

The receptor comes from a young man in good health. Some clones in this sample may be carry-over from other donors' samples. Sequencing was performed on memory CD4+ T cells from PBMCs. Subset denoted: CD45RA-negative fraction. This rearrangement joins TRBV7-6 to TRBJ2-7, with D perhaps given as TRBD1 or TRBD2 (5 bases each). CDR3: CASSLGPTGTGVYEQYF. The CDR3 region has the DNA TGTGCCAGCAGCCTTGGACCAACCGGGACGGGCGTCTACGAGCAGTACTTC.